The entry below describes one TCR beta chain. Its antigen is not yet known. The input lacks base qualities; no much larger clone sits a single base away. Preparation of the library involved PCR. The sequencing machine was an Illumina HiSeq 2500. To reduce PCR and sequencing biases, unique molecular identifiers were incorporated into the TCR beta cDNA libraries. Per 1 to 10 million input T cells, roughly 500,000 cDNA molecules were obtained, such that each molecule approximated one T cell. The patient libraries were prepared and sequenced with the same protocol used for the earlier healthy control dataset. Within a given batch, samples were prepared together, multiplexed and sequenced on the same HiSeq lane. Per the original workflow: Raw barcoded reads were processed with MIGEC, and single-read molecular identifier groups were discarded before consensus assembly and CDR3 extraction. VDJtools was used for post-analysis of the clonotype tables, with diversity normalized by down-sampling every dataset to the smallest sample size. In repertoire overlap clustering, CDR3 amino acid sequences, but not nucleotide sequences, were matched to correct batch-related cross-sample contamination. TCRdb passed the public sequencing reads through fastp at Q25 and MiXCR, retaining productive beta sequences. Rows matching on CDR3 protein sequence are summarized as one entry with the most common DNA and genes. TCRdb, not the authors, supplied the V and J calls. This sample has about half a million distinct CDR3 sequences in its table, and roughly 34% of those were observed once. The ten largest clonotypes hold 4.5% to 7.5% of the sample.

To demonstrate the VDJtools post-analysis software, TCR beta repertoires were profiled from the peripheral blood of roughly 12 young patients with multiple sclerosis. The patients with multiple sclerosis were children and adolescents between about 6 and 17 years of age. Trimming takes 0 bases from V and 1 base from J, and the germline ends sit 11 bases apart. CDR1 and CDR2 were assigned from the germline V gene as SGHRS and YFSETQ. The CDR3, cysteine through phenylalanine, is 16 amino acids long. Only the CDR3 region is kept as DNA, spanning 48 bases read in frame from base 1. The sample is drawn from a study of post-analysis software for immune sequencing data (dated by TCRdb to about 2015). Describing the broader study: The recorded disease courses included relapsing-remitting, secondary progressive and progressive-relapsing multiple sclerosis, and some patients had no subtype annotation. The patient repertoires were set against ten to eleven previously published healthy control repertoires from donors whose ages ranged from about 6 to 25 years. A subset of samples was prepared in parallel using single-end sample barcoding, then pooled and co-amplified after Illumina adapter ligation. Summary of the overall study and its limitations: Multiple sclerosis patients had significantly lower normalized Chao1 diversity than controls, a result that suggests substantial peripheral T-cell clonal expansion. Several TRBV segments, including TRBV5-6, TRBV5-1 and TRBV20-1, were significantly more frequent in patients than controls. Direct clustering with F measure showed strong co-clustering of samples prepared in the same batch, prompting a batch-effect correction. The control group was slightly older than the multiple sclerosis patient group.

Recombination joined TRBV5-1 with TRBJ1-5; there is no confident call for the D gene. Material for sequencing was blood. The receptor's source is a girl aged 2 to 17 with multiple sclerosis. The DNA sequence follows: TGCGCCAGCAGCTTGGAAGGTCTCGGCAGCAATCAGCCCCAGCATTTT. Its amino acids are CASSLEGLGSNQPQHF.